This is a list of T cell receptor beta chains from one sample in a study of shared clonotypes between healthy human individuals. Sequenced by immunoSEQ multiplex PCR; TCRdb stores in-frame clones only, minus some. In the table there are about half a million clones, 70% to 85% of which are singletons. Sequencing was performed on PBMCs. Source of these receptors: a woman aged 35 to 49 in good health. Some clones in this sample may be carry-over from other donors' samples. Each CDR3 is given with its conserved first and last residue. The order of the fields is V gene, D gene, CDR3 protein. The D gene is left open where the match is weak.

>TRBV5-4|TRBD1
CASSSRQGATGELFF
>TRBV4-1|TRBD2
CASSYSGMGGEQYF
>TRBV2|-
CASSERGTTGELFF
>TRBV28|TRBD1
CASRLDRGRDYTGELFF
>TRBV7-2|TRBD1
CASALTGVNTEAFF
>TRBV10-3|-
CAISEGTPGEQYF
>TRBV19|TRBD1
CASSIRSGGTGKYEQYF
>TRBV2|-
CASSVTERAGGYTF
>TRBV6-6|TRBD2
CASSRRTSGSNEQFF
>TRBV29-1|-
CSVVQVHEQFF
>TRBV19|-
CATIKQVLGNTEAFF
>TRBV21-1|-
CANLAGTTYEQYF
>TRBV11-3|-
CASSLGRLGEEDTQYF
>TRBV5-5|TRBD1
CASSGGQPNTEAFF
>TRBV28|TRBD2
CASSRTVFRPSGRAGETQYF
>TRBV11-2|-
CASSSPGTFPYEQYF
>TRBV19|-
CASSPPAGELFF
>TRBV11-1|-
CASSLDVGGLATDTQYF
>TRBV7-8|-
CASSLRGGLEQYF
>TRBV6-1|TRBD1
CASSATGTGGLYSNQPQHF
>TRBV6-6|-
CASSYSPTSYEQYF
>TRBV4-3|-
CASSQESSYNEQFF
>TRBV19|-
CASSMGPAGLSSYNEQFF
>TRBV5-1|-
CASSLTGRSYEQYF
>TRBV9|-
CASSVVHTYNEQFF
>TRBV28|-
CASSLRGGGAREAFF
>TRBV2|-
CASSASWDTQYF
>TRBV19|TRBD2
CASRTLGGSADTQYF
>TRBV28|TRBD2
CASKAGGVGKNIQYF
>TRBV28|-
CASKHRRVSSGNTIYF
>TRBV5-4|TRBD2
CASSAGGSGSSGANVLTF
>TRBV12-2|-
CASRLARGQGYGYTF
>TRBV28|-
CASSLQGLNEKLFF
>TRBV5-1|-
CASSLDSNNEKLFF
>TRBV9|TRBD2
CASSVDGRETQYF
>TRBV5-8|-
CASSLFRGDEQYF
>TRBV7-2|TRBD2
CASSRGLAGVEQFF
>TRBV6-5|-
CASSYSAGTGELFF
>TRBV9|-
CASSRTTNEQFF
>TRBV2|-
CASRNRVRVTEAFF
>TRBV5-1|TRBD1
CASSLGGGDAEKLFF
>TRBV6-4|TRBD2
CASTPTSGSSNEQFF
>TRBV27|TRBD2
CASGRGYEQYF
>TRBV9|-
CASSVGGRSYGYTF
>TRBV27|TRBD1
CASSLNRGHEQYF
>TRBV7-9|TRBD1
CASSSGTGPSGGGYEQYF
>TRBV7-9|TRBD1
CASSLGGQGGLGEKLFF
>TRBV25-1|-
CASSELGGRTYEQYF
>TRBV13|-
CASSSYRSRNSGNTIYF
>TRBV2|-
CASSEAISYEQYF
>TRBV27|-
CASSLNQNTGELFF
>TRBV7-2|-
CASSLAVASDNTGELFF
>TRBV7-2|-
CASSPDRRDTQYF
>TRBV11-2|-
CASSLWQGLSETQYF
>TRBV11-2|TRBD2
CASSSGAGVMPDTQYF
>TRBV6-1|TRBD2
CASSGLAGGSGDTQYF